A single T cell receptor beta chain is shown here with its context. The sample is drawn from a study of monozygotic twins with inflammatory bowel disease. TCRdb reprocessed the 5' RACE reads, with one entry per CDR3 protein and no DNA. The sample has approximately 390,000 distinct CDR3 sequences. CDR1 and CDR2 (germline): SGHRS, YFSETQ. The CDR3 extends over 15 amino acids. This rearrangement joins TRBV5-1 to TRBJ2-1; lacking DNA, the TRBD1 call made by TCRdb goes unchecked. Material for sequencing was blood. The receptor comes from a human donor with ulcerative colitis or Crohn's disease, or a healthy co-twin of an affected twin (not recorded which). The chain's CDR3 is CASSLDGTRYNEQFF.